This TCR beta chain was captured in a study of blood T cell repertoires in COVID-19. Study context: Sites across the United States, Italy and Spain contributed samples from acute and convalescent COVID-19.

Germline V gene lookup returns CDR1 LNHDA and CDR2 SQIVND (reference sequence). With V trimmed by 7 bases and J by 8 bases, 16 bases remained unmatched. The CDR3 sequence is 16 residues long. This table comes from immunoSEQ multiplex PCR, and its TCRdb copy is limited to in-frame clones, with some not included. The sample records 56,000 or so clones, about 85% being singletons. The V gene is TRBV19, the J gene TRBJ2-1, with 8 positions matching TRBD1. The receptor was derived from an elderly woman with acute or convalescent COVID-19. Material: peripheral blood. The CDR3 here is CASTDWGPARGHEQFF. DNA of the CDR3: TGTGCCAGTACCGATTGGGGGCCAGCCAGGGGGCATGAGCAGTTCTTC.